The rows below give T cell receptor beta chains drawn from one sample of a study of T cells in Graves' hyperthyroidism and ophthalmopathy. Each CDR3 protein gets one entry after TCRdb re-called the multiplex PCR reads with MiXCR. The data show 400,000 to 600,000 distinct CDR3 sequences, about 15% seen once. Sequencing used blood. The receptors were sampled from a woman in her twenties or thirties with Graves' ophthalmopathy. The CDR3 runs from the conserved cysteine through the conserved F or W. D genes are given only for firm matches. Rows may omit the clone size; those that give it use once, few, many or a size class.

>TRBD1|-|TRBJ1-1|TRBV28
TGTGCCAGCAGTTTACAGACAGGGGGCATAAGAACTGAAGCTTTCTTT
CASSLQTGGIRTEAFF
>-|many|TRBJ2-1|TRBV18
TGTGCCAGCTCGCCGGGGGGCTTTGAGCAGTTCTTC
CASSPGGFEQFF
>-|many|TRBJ2-3|TRBV7-2
TGTGCCAGCAGCTACCCTGCGGAAGATACGCAGTATTTT
CASSYPAEDTQYF
>-|-|TRBJ1-5|TRBV4-2
TGTGCCAGCAGCCAATTCATAAGGGGTGATCAGCCCCAGCATTTT
CASSQFIRGDQPQHF
>-|-|TRBJ1-2|TRBV4-3
TGCGCCAGCAGCCAAGTGGGCGATGGGCATGGCTACACCTTC
CASSQVGDGHGYTF
>-|-|TRBJ1-2|TRBV6-5
TGTGCCAGCAGTTACTCGATAAGACATGGCTACACCTTC
CASSYSIRHGYTF
>-|few|TRBJ1-5|TRBV20-1
TGCAGTGCTAGAAGCAGCGGTGGCAATCAGCCCCAGCATTTT
CSARSSGGNQPQHF
>-|few|TRBJ2-6|TRBV20-1
TGCAGTGCCGGCCCCTCTGGGGCCAACGTCCTGACTTTC
CSAGPSGANVLTF
>-|few|TRBJ1-3|TRBV5-1
TGCGCCAGCAGCTTGGAGTCAATTGGAAACACCATATATTTT
CASSLESIGNTIYF
>-|many|TRBJ1-2|TRBV6-1
TGTGCCAGCACAGCTAGGGGGACGAATGGCTACACCTTC
CASTARGTNGYTF
>TRBD2|few|TRBJ2-1|TRBV20-1
TGCAGTGCCCAAGGACTAGCGGGAGACCCATTTGGCAATGAGCAGTTCTTC
CSAQGLAGDPFGNEQFF
>TRBD2|-|TRBJ2-2|TRBV12-3/TRBV12-4
TGTGCCAGCAGTTGGCTAGCGGGAGCAGACACCGGGGAGCTGTTTTTT
CASSWLAGADTGELFF
>-|many|TRBJ1-2|TRBV24-1
TGTGCCACCAGTGCAGGGACTCGGGGCTACACCTTC
CATSAGTRGYTF
>TRBD1|-|TRBJ2-7|TRBV7-9
TGTGCCAGCAGCCACACCCGGGACAGGGCCTACGAGCAGTACTTC
CASSHTRDRAYEQYF
>-|many|TRBJ2-3|TRBV12-3/TRBV12-4
TGTGCCAGCAGTTGGACGTCCGGCACAGATACGCAGTATTTT
CASSWTSGTDTQYF
>-|many|TRBJ1-1|TRBV18
TGTGCCAGCTCACCTTATGGCGCGGACACTGAAGCTTTCTTT
CASSPYGADTEAFF
>-|-|TRBJ1-1|TRBV4-3
TGCGCCAGCAGCCAAGTACGACAGAAGAACACTGAAGCTTTCTTT
CASSQVRQKNTEAFF
>-|many|TRBJ2-1|TRBV11-2
TGTGCCAGCAGCTTCTCCTGGAATGAGCAGTTCTTC
CASSFSWNEQFF
>TRBD2|many|TRBJ2-5|TRBV2
TGTGCCAGCAGTGACGTTCGGAGCGGGAGTTCCCAAGAGACCCAGTACTTC
CASSDVRSGSSQETQYF
>-|many|TRBJ2-3|TRBV20-1
TGCAGTGCTAGTCCGCAAGCTAGCACAGATACGCAGTATTTT
CSASPQASTDTQYF
>-|many|TRBJ1-5|TRBV7-2
TGTGCCAGCAGCTTAGAAGGGCAGGGAGCTCAGCCCCAGCATTTT
CASSLEGQGAQPQHF
>-|many|TRBJ1-1|TRBV28
TGTGCCAGCAGATACCACGACAGGATGCACACTGAAGCTTTCTTT
CASRYHDRMHTEAFF
>-|many|TRBJ1-2|TRBV29-1
TGCAGCGTTGAAGATTATGCGTATGGCTACACCTTC
CSVEDYAYGYTF
>TRBD1|few|TRBJ2-7|TRBV12-3/TRBV12-4
TGTGCCAGCAGTTTAACAGGGGGTTTTCCCTACGAGCAGTACTTC
CASSLTGGFPYEQYF
>TRBD1|few|TRBJ2-7|TRBV7-9
TGTGCCAGCAGCTTAGACGGACAGGGATTGATTACCTACGAGCAGTACTTC
CASSLDGQGLITYEQYF
>-|-|TRBJ2-2|TRBV18
TGTGCCAGCTCACCGACAACGAGCCCCAACACCGGGGAGCTGTTTTTT
CASSPTTSPNTGELFF
>TRBD1|many|TRBJ1-1|TRBV27
TGTGCCAGCAGTGCACACAGGGGAGTGAGATACACTGAAGCTTTCTTT
CASSAHRGVRYTEAFF
>-|-|TRBJ1-1|TRBV7-6
TGTGCCAGCAGCTTAGCCCTCGGGGACACGCCCGGGAACACTGAAGCTTTCTTT
CASSLALGDTPGNTEAFF
>-|many|TRBJ1-2|TRBV28
TGTGCCAGCAGTTTCGGCGGCGTCGGCTACACCTTC
CASSFGGVGYTF
>-|few|TRBJ1-2|TRBV5-4
TGTGCCAGCAGCTTGGTGGTAGGGTTTAACTATGGCTACACCTTC
CASSLVVGFNYGYTF
>-|-|TRBJ1-1|TRBV6-1
TGTGCCAGCAGGATACTAGCGGGGGTGGTGGTGAACACTGAAGCTTTCTTT
CASRILAGVVVNTEAFF
>TRBD2|many|TRBJ2-1|TRBV27
TGTGCCAGCAGTCGGAGGGGTCCAGCGGGAGTTCCCCACAATGAGCAGTTCTTC
CASSRRGPAGVPHNEQFF
>TRBD1|many|TRBJ2-7|TRBV11-2
TGTGCCAGCAGCAATACGGGACAGGTCTCCTACGAGCAGTACTTC
CASSNTGQVSYEQYF
>-|-|TRBJ1-4|TRBV7-9
TGTGCCAGCAGCAGGCGGATTCGGGGTGAAAAACTGTTTTTT
CASSRRIRGEKLFF
>TRBD1|many|TRBJ1-2|TRBV20-1
TGCAGTGCTAGGGACAGGACTAACTATGGCTACACCTTC
CSARDRTNYGYTF
>TRBD1|few|TRBJ1-5|TRBV27
TGTGCCAGCAGTTCACAACATACCGGGACAGGCGCCTATAGCAATCAGCCCCAGCATTTT
CASSSQHTGTGAYSNQPQHF
>TRBD1|few|TRBJ1-4|TRBV7-9
TGTGCCAGCAGTTACGACAGGGGGAATGAAAAACTGTTTTTT
CASSYDRGNEKLFF
>-|few|TRBJ1-6|TRBV6-1
TGTGCCAGCAGTTTAACCGTGGACCCGAGGGATAATTCACCCCTCCACTTT
CASSLTVDPRDNSPLHF
>-|many|TRBJ2-7|TRBV20-1
TGCAGTGCTAGAGGAGGGCAGGAGCAGTACTTC
CSARGGQEQYF
>-|few|TRBJ1-2|TRBV2
TGTGCCAGCAGTGAAGTTGGACAGTTTAACTATGGCTACACCTTC
CASSEVGQFNYGYTF
>TRBD2|few|TRBJ2-1|TRBV19
TGTGCCAGTAGTGCCCGAGGGGCGGGAGGTTCTGATGAGCAGTTCTTC
CASSARGAGGSDEQFF
>-|many|TRBJ2-3|TRBV2
TGTGCCAGCAGTGGGAGTAGCACAGATACGCAGTATTTT
CASSGSSTDTQYF
>TRBD2|many|TRBJ2-1|TRBV29-1
TGCAGCGTTGGGAGGAACCCGGGACTACTGGGCGTTGAGCAGTTCTTC
CSVGRNPGLLGVEQFF
>TRBD2|many|TRBJ2-7|TRBV27
TGTGCCAGCAGCCTGGCTCTAGCGGGAGTTGTCGAGCAGTACTTC
CASSLALAGVVEQYF
>-|many|TRBJ2-3|TRBV27
TGTGCCAGCAGTCCCCAGGGTAGAACCACAGATACGCAGTATTTT
CASSPQGRTTDTQYF
>-|-|TRBJ1-2|TRBV5-5
TGTGCCAGCAGCTTAGAATGGACTGGGGATGGCTACACCTTC
CASSLEWTGDGYTF
>TRBD2|many|TRBJ2-7|TRBV5-1
TGTGCCAGCAGGTCTAGCGGGAGTTCATACGAGCAGTACTTC
CASRSSGSSYEQYF
>TRBD2|many|TRBJ2-3|TRBV12-3/TRBV12-4
TGTGCCAGCAGTCCCCGAGTAGCGGGAGTCTTGGCAGATACGCAGTATTTT
CASSPRVAGVLADTQYF
>-|-|TRBJ2-5|TRBV20-1
TGCAGTGCTAGACCCGGCGGAGTCCGAGGGGGAGGAGCGCAAGAGACCCAGTACTTC
CSARPGGVRGGGAQETQYF
>-|many|TRBJ2-7|TRBV11-2
TGTGCCAGCAGCAAGGGCATATCGGCCTACGAGCAGTACTTC
CASSKGISAYEQYF
>-|many|TRBJ2-5|TRBV5-1
TGCGCCAGCAGCCGTTCTATTGAGTCAGGGAGGGAGACCCAGTACTTC
CASSRSIESGRETQYF
>TRBD1|-|TRBJ2-7|TRBV10-2
TGCGCCAGCAGGGCGGGACAGGGGAACGAGCAGTACTTC
CASRAGQGNEQYF
>TRBD2|-|TRBJ2-1|TRBV19
TGTGCCAGTAGTATTACCGGACTAGCGGCCCCGAGGGATGAGCAGTTCTTC
CASSITGLAAPRDEQFF
>TRBD2|many|TRBJ2-1|TRBV11-1
TGTGCCAGCAGCCCTGTAGCGGGATATGAGCAGTTCTTC
CASSPVAGYEQFF
>-|-|TRBJ1-2|TRBV24-1
TGTGCCACCAGTGACCGGGGACGGCAGGGCTACACCTTC
CATSDRGRQGYTF
>-|many|TRBJ1-1|TRBV3-1
TGTGCCAGCAGCCGCCCCCCGAACACTGAAGCTTTCTTT
CASSRPPNTEAFF
>TRBD1|-|TRBJ2-7|TRBV10-1
TGCGCCAGCAGTGGTGCCGGGACAGGGGATACCGAGCAGTACTTC
CASSGAGTGDTEQYF
>-|-|TRBJ1-2|TRBV6-1
TGTGCCAGCAGTTCCGGTTGGGGAGGGGGTACTTATGGCTACACCTTC
CASSSGWGGGTYGYTF
>-|many|TRBJ2-6|TRBV3-1
TGTGCCAGCAGCCAACATGTGACACTTAACTCTGGGGCCAACGTCCTGACTTTC
CASSQHVTLNSGANVLTF
>-|few|TRBJ2-6|TRBV30
TGTGCCTGGAGAGGGCGTATGGGGAGGTCAATCTCTGGGGCCAACGTCCTGACTTTC
CAWRGRMGRSISGANVLTF